This passage covers 2 T cell receptor beta chains from one sample sequenced in a study of neurological immune-mediated disorders. Via MiXCR, TCRdb re-called the 5' RACE reads, giving one row per CDR3 protein. Of over 55,000 distinct CDR3 sequences listed, roughly 10% are singletons. Sample time point: longitudinal time-point 1 (baseline). Sequenced sample: PBMCs. The receptors derive from a man under 40 in good health.

CDR3 sequence (DNA): TGCAGTGCTAGATCAGACAGGGCCGGGGAGACCCAGTACTTC. It yields the protein CSARSDRAGETQYF. The rearrangement joins TRBV20-1 to TRBJ2-5; 7 nucleotides agree with TRBD1. Germline V gives CDR1 DFQATT, CDR2 SNEGSKA (reference sequence). The CDR3 spans 14 residues. Trimming cost V 2 bases and J 5 bases; bases outside gene matches: 8.

The chain combines TRBV5-1 with TRBJ2-1; D not resolved. Germline CDR1 SGHRS, CDR2 YFSETQ. The CDR3 consists of 16 residues. V lost 1 base to trimming and J lost 5 bases, with 16 bases between them. DNA of the CDR3: TGCGCCAGCAGCTTGTCGCAGACAATTTTAAACAATGAGCAGTTCTTC. Protein product: CASSLSQTILNNEQFF.